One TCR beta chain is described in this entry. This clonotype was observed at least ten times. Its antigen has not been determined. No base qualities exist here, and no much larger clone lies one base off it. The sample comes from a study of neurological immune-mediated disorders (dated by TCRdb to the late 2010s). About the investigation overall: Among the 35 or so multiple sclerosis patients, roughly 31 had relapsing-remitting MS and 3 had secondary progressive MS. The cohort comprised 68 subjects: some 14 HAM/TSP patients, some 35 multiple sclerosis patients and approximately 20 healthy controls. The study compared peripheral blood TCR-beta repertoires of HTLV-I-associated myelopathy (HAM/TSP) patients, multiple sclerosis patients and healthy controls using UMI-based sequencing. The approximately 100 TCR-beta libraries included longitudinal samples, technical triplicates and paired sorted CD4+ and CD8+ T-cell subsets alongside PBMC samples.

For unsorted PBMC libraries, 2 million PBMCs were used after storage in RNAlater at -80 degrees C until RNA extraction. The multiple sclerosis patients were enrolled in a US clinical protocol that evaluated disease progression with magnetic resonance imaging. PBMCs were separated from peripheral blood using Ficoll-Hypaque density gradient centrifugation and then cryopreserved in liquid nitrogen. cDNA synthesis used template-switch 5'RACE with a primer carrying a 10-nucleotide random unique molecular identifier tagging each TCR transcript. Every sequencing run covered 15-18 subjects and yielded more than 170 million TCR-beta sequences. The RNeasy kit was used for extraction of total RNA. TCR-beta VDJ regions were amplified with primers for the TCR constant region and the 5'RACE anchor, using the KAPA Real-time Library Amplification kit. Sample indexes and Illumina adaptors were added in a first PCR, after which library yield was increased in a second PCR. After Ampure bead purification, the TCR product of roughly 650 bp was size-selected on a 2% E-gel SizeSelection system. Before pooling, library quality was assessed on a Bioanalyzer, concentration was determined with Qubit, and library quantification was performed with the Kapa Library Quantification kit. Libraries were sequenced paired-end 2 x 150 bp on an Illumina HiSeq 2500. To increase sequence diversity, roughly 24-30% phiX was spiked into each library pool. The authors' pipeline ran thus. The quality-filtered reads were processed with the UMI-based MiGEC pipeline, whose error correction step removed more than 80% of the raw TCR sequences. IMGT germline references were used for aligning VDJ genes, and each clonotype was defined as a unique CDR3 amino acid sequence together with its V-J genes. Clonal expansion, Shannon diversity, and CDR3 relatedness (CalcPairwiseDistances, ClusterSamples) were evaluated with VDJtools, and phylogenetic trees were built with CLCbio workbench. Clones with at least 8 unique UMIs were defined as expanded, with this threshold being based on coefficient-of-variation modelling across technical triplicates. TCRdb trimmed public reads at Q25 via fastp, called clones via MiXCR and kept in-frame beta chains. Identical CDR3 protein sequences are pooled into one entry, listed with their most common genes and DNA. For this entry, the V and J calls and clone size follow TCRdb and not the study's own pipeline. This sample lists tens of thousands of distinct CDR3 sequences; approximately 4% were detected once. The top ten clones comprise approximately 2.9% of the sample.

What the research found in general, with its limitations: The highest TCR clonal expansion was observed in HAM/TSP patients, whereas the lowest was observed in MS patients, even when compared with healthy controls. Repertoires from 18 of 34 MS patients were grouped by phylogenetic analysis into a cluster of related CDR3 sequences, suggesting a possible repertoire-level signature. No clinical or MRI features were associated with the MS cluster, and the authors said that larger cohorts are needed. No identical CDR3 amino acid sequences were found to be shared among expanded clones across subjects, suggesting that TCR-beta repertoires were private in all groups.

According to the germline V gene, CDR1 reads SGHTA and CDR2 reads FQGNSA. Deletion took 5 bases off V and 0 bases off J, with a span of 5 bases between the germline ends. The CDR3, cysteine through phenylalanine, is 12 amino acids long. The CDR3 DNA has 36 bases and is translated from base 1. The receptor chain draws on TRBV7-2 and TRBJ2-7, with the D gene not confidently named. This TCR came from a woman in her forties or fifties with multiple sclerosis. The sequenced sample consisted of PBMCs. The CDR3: CASSHSSYEQYF. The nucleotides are TGTGCCAGCAGCCATAGCTCCTACGAGCAGTACTTC. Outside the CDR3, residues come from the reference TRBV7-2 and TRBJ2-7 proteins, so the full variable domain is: GAGVSQSPSNKVTEKGKDVELRCDPISGHTALYWYRQSLGQGLEFLIYFQGNSAPDKSGLPSDRFSAERTGGSVSTLTIQRTQQEDSAVYLCASSHSSYEQYFGPGTRLTVT.